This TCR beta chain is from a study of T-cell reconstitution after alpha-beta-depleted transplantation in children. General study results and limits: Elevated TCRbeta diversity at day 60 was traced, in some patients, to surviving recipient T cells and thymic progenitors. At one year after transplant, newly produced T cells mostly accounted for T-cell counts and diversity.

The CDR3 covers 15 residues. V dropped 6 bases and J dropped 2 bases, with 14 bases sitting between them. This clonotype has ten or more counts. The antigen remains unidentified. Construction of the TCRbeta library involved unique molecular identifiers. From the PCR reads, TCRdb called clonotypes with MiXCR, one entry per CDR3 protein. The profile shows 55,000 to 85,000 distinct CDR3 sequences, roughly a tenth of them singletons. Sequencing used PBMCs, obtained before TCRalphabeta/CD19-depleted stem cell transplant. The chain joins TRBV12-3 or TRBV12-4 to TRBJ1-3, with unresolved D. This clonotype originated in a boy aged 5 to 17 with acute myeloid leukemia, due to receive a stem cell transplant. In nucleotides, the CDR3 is TGTGCCAGCAGCCCTAACTTGGACGCTGGAAACACCATATATTTT. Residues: CASSPNLDAGNTIYF.